Shown below are 2 T cell receptor beta chains from a single sample sequenced in a study of T cells in Graves' hyperthyroidism and ophthalmopathy (dated 2019 in TCRdb). The library was built by means of multiplex PCR. The listed sequencing device is Illumina HiSeq 2000. The TCR beta CDR3 regions were amplified from RNA transcripts. A first-round RT-PCR of the TCR CDR3 used the HTBI primer set with the Qiagen OneStep RT-PCR kit. Through fastp at Q25 and MiXCR, TCRdb rebuilt clones from the public reads, retaining in-frame beta chains. Identical CDR3 protein sequences are pooled into one entry, listed with their most common genes and DNA. The sample contains a few hundred thousand distinct CDR3 sequences, approximately 44% of them found a single time. The biggest ten clones account for 8.2% of the sample. The sample consisted of peripheral blood or thyroid tissue (not recorded which). These receptors originate from a young woman with Graves' hyperthyroidism. Donor details come from another sample of the same person, matched by shared clones.

The chain couples TRBV25-1 to TRBJ2-7; 11 nucleotides match TRBD2. V shed 7 bases and J 4 bases; nucleotides not matched to a gene: 21. The CDR3 has 19 residues. The germline CDR1 and CDR2 sequences are MGHDK and SYGVNS. The CDR3 here is CASTPRGQLAGGPAYEQYF. The DNA of the CDR3 is TGTGCCAGCACCCCGCGCGGGCAGCTAGCGGGAGGCCCAGCGTACGAGCAGTACTTC.

This clonotype was recorded once. A single base separates this from a much larger clone, so it may be a read error. The V gene is TRBV24-1, the J gene TRBJ2-5, with TRBD2 identical over 11 bases. The CDR3 totals 14 residues. CDR1 and CDR2 from the germline V gene are KGHDR and SFDVKD. The junction had 2 bases not matched to a gene; V was cut back by 5 bases and J by 4 bases. CDR3 nucleotides: TGTGCCACCAGTGGAGGACTAGCGGGAGAGACCCAGTACTTC. It translates to CATSGGLAGETQYF.